The text below deals with one T cell receptor beta chain. The antigen remains unidentified. J lost 0 bases, V lost 8 bases, and 11 bases had no gene match. The CDR3 has 19 residues. Per germline, CDR1 KGHDR and CDR2 SFDVKD. Assay: immunoSEQ multiplex PCR; the TCRdb copy retains only in-frame clones and omits some. The repertoire has 110,000 to 150,000 clones, approximately 94% of them found once; the top ten carry over 7.5%. These data are taken from a study of T cell responses to AZD1222 COVID-19 vaccine. In the study overall: Pooled together were second doses at about 4 or about 12 weeks.

Study-wide results and limits: Among vaccine-associated CD4 TCRs, coverage spanned spike, with dominance at 160-218 and 743-854.

The TCR sequence derives from an adult in good health. The sequenced sample was peripheral blood, obtained on day 0 of AZD1222 vaccination. J is TRBJ2-3 and V is TRBV24-1; 15 bases align to TRBD2. The CDR3 is CATTPRGLAGGGSTDTQYF. Here the CDR3 DNA reads TGTGCCACCACCCCAAGGGGACTAGCGGGGGGCGGAAGCACAGATACGCAGTATTTT.